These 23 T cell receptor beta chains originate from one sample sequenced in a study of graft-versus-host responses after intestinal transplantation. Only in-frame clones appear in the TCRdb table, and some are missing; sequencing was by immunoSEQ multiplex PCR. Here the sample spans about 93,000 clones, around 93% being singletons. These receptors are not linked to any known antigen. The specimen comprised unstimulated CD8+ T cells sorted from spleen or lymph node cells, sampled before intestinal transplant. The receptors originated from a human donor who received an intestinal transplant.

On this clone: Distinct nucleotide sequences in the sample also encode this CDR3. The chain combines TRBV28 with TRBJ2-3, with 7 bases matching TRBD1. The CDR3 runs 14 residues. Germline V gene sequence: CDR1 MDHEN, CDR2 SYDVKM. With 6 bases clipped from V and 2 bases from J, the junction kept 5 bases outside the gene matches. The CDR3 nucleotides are TGTGCCAGCAGCCAGACAGGGTTCACAGATACGCAGTATTTT. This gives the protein CASSQTGFTDTQYF.

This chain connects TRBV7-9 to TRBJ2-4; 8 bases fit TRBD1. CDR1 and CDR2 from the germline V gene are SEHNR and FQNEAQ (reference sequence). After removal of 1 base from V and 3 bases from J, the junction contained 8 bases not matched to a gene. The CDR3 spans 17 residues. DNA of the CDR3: TGTGCCAGCAGCTTAGGCCAGGGGGCTTTCGACAAAAACATTCAGTACTTC. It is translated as CASSLGQGAFDKNIQYF.

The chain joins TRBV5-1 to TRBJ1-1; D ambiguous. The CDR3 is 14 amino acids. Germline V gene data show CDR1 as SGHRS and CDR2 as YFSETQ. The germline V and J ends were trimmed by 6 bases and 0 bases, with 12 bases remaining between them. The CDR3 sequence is CASKLGRVNTEAFF. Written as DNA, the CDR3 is TGCGCCAGCAAACTGGGTCGGGTGAACACTGAAGCTTTCTTT.

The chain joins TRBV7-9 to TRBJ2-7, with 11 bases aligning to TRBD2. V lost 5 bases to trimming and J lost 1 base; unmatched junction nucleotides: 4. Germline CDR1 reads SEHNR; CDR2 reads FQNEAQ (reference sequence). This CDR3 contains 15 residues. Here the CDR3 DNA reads TGTGCCAGCAGCGGTAGCGGGAGGGGGTCCTACGAGCAGTACTTC. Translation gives CASSGSGRGSYEQYF.

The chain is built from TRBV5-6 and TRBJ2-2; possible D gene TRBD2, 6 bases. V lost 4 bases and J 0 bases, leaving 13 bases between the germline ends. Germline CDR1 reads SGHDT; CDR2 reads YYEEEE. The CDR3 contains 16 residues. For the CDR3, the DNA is TGTGCCAGCAGCCCCCCCGGGACTCCGAACACCGGGGAGCTGTTTTTT. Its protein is CASSPPGTPNTGELFF. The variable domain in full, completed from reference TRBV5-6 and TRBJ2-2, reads DAGVTQSPTHLIKTRGQQVTLRCSPKSGHDTVSWYQQALGQGPQFIFQYYEEEERQRGNFPDRFSGHQFPNYSSELNVNALLLGDSALYLCASSPPGTPNTGELFFGEGSRLTVL.

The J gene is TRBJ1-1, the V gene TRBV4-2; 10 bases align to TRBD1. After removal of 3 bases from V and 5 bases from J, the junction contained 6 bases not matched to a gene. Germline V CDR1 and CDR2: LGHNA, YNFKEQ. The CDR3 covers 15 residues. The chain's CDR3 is CASSHPGQGRTEAFF. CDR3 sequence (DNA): TGTGCCAGCAGCCACCCGGGACAGGGGCGGACTGAAGCTTTCTTT.

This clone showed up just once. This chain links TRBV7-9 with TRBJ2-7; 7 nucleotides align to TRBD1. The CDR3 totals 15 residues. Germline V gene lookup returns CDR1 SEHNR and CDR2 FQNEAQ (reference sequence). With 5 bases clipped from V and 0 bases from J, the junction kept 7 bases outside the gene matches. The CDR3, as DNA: TGTGCCAGCAGCCTACAGGGGCGGAGCTCCTACGAGCAGTACTTC. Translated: CASSLQGRSSYEQYF.

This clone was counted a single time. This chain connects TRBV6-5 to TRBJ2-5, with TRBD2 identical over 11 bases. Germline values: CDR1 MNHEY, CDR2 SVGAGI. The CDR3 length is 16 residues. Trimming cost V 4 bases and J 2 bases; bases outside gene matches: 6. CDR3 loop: CASSLRRLAGQETQYF. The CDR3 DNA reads TGTGCCAGCAGTTTACGGCGACTAGCGGGACAAGAGACCCAGTACTTC.

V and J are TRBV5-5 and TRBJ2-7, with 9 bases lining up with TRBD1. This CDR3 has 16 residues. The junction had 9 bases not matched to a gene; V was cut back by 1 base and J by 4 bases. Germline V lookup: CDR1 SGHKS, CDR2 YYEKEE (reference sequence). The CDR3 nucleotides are TGTGCCAGCAGCTTGTTTGGGGACAGGGTTGGTTACGAGCAGTACTTC. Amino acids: CASSLFGDRVGYEQYF.

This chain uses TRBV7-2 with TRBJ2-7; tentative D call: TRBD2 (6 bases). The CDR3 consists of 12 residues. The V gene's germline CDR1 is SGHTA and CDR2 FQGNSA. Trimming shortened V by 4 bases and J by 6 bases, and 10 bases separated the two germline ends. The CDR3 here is CASSWDSAEQYF. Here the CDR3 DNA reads TGTGCCAGCAGCTGGGACTCGGCCGAGCAGTACTTC.

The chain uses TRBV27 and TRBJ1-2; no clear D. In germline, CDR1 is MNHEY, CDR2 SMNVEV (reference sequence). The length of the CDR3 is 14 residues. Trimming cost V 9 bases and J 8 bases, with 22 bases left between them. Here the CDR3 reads CASRNSSPPVGYTF. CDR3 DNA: TGTGCCAGTAGAAACTCATCGCCGCCGGTGGGCTACACCTTC.

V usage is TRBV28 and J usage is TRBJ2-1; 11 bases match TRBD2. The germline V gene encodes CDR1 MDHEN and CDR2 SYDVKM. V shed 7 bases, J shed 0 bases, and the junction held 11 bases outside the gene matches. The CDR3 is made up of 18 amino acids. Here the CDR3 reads CASIPRLAGLSSYNEQFF. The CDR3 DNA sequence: TGTGCCAGCATCCCGAGACTAGCGGGACTCAGCTCCTACAATGAGCAGTTCTTC.

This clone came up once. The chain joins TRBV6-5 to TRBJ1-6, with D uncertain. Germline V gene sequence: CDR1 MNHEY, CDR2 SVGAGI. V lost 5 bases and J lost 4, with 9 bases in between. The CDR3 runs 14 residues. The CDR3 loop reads CASSAGPYNSPLHF. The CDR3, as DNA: TGTGCCAGCAGTGCGGGTCCATATAATTCACCCCTCCACTTT.

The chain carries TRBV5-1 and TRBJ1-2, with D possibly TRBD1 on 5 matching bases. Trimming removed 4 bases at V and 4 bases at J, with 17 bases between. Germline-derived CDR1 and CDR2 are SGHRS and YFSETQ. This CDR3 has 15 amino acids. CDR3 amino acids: CASSPDQGRGYGYTF. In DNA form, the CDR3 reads TGCGCCAGCAGCCCCGATCAGGGTCGCGGCTATGGCTACACCTTC.

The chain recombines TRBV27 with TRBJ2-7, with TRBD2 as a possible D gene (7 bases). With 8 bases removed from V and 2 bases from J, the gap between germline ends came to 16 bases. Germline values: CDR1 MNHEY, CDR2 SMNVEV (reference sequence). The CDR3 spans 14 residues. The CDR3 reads CASSPGGATYEQYF. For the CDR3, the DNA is TGTGCCAGCTCGCCTGGGGGGGCCACCTACGAGCAGTACTTC.

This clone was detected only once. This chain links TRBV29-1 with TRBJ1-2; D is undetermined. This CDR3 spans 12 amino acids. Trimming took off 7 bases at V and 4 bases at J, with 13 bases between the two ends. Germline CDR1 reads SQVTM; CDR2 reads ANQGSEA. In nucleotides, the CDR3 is TGCAGCGCGGATCAGGACTTCTATGGCTACACCTTC. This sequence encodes CSADQDFYGYTF.

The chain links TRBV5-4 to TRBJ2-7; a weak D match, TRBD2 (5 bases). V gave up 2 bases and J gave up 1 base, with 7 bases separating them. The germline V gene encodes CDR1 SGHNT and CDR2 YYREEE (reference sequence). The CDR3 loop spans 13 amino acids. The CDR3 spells CASSFTGSYEQYF. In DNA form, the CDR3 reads TGTGCCAGCAGCTTTACGGGATCCTACGAGCAGTACTTC.

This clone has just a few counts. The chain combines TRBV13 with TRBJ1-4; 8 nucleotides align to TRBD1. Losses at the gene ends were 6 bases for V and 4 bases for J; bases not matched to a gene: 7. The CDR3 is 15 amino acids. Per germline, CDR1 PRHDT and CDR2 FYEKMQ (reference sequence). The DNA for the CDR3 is TGTGCCAGCAGATCAACAGGACAGGGTAATGAAAAACTGTTTTTT. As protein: CASRSTGQGNEKLFF.

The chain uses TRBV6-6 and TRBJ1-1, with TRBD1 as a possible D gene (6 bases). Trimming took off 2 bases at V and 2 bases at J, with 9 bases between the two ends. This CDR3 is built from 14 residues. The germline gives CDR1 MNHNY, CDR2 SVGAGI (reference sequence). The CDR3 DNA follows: TGTGCCAGCAGTTACGAGGACAGCAACACTGAAGCTTTCTTT. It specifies CASSYEDSNTEAFF.

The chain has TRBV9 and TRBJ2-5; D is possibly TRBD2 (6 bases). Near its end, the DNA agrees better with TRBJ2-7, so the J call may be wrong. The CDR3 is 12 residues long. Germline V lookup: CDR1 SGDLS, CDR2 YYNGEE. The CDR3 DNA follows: TGTGCCAGCAGCGCAGGGACTCGCGAGCAGTACTTC. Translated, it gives CASSAGTREQYF.

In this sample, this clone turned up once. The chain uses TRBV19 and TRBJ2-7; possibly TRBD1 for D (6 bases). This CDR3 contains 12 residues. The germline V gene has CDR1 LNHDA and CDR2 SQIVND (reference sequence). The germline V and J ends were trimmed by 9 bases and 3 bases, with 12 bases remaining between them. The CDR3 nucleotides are TGTGCCAGCGGGACACACTACTACGAGCAGTACTTC. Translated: CASGTHYYEQYF.

The CDR3 DNA is TGTGCCAGCAGTTACAACGGGGTTTACACCGGGGAGCTGTTTTTT. It yields the protein CASSYNGVYTGELFF. This chain connects TRBV6-5 to TRBJ2-2; weak D call: TRBD2 (5 bases). In germline, CDR1 is MNHEY, CDR2 SVGAGI. The CDR3 has 15 residues. Between the trimmed V and J ends, which lost 2 bases and 3 bases, there was a span of 10 bases.

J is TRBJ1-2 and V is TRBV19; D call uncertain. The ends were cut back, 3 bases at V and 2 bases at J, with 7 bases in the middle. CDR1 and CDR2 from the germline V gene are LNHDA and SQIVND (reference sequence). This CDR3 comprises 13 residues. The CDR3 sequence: CASSISENYGYTF. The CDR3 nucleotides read TGTGCCAGTAGTATTTCTGAGAACTATGGCTACACCTTC. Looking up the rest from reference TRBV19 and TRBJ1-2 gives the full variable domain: DGGITQSPKYLFRKEGQNVTLSCEQNLNHDAMYWYRQDPGQGLRLIYYSQIVNDFQKGDIAEGYSVSREKKESFPLTVTSAQKNPTAFYLCASSISENYGYTFGSGTRLTVV.